These 2 T cell receptor beta chains originate from one sample sequenced in a study of T cell changes during pregnancy in multiple sclerosis. The data were produced by immunoSEQ multiplex PCR, yet TCRdb's version contains in-frame clones alone and is incomplete. The data hold about 24,000 clones, with 80% to 90% observed a single time. The specimen comprised CD8+ T cells from peripheral blood mononuclear cells, sampled in the first trimester of pregnancy. These receptors were collected from a female donor in good health, enrolled as a control in a pregnancy study.

The chain combines TRBV13 with TRBJ2-3; D might be TRBD1 (6 bases). V was clipped by 5 bases and J by 4 bases, with 13 bases between them. The CDR3 is made up of 14 amino acids. The germline gives CDR1 PRHDT, CDR2 FYEKMQ (reference sequence). The CDR3 nucleotides are TGTGCCAGCAGCCTCAGGGGCTTTCCAGATACGCAGTATTTT. Its protein product is CASSLRGFPDTQYF.

This chain uses TRBV7-2 with TRBJ2-7; 7 bases match TRBD1. The CDR3 is made up of 14 amino acids. Trimming at V came to 5 bases and at J to 2 bases, leaving 6 bases not matched to a gene. Germline CDR1 reads SGHTA; CDR2 reads FQGNSA. CDR3 nucleotides: TGTGCCAGCAGCAAGGGACAGCACCCCTACGAGCAGTACTTC. Encoded protein: CASSKGQHPYEQYF.